Following are 9 T cell receptor beta chains from one sample sequenced in a study of blood T cell repertoires in COVID-19 (dated by TCRdb to 2020 to 2021). The library was prepared using the immunoSEQ multiplex PCR assay. Held by TCRdb, this immuneACCESS table contains in-frame sequences only and omits some clones. Under half of the omission traces to an unresolved V gene where checked; the cause of the rest is unknown. The sample yields about 160,000 clones; 80% were counted once. Of the sample, around 3.7% is held by the ten largest clones. The specimen was PBMCs or T cells enriched from blood (not recorded which). The receptors come from an older woman who had recovered from COVID-19.

This clone showed up just once. The V call is TRBV29-1, the J call TRBJ2-7; possible D gene TRBD1, 6 bases. This CDR3 is built from 13 residues. Trimming took off 4 bases at V and 6 bases at J, with 16 bases between the two ends. The V gene's germline CDR1 is SQVTM and CDR2 ANQGSEA. This chain's CDR3 is CSVGRGSVPEQYF. Written as DNA, the CDR3 is TGCAGCGTTGGAAGGGGGTCGGTCCCCGAGCAGTACTTC.

The chain has TRBV10-3 and TRBJ2-7; TRBD1 aligns across 9 bases. Germline loops: CDR1 ENHRY, CDR2 SYGVKD. V lost 4 bases to trimming and J lost 3 bases; unmatched junction nucleotides: 10. This CDR3 comprises 16 residues. CDR3 DNA sequence: TGTGCCATCAGTGGATCCACCGGGACAGGGTACTACGAGCAGTACTTC. It yields the protein CAISGSTGTGYYEQYF.

The chain couples TRBV9 to TRBJ2-7; no clear D gene. This CDR3 spans 15 amino acids. The ends were cut back, 0 bases at V and 3 bases at J, with 13 bases in the middle. CDR1 and CDR2 from the germline V gene are SGDLS and YYNGEE. CDR3 loop: CASSVAEVSGYEQYF. The CDR3 DNA is TGTGCCAGCAGCGTAGCTGAAGTATCGGGCTACGAGCAGTACTTC.

The V gene is TRBV27, the J gene TRBJ1-5; D remains ambiguous. V was trimmed by 5 bases and J by 4 bases, leaving 18 bases between them. Germline V gene lookup returns CDR1 MNHEY and CDR2 SMNVEV (reference sequence). This CDR3 comprises 16 residues. CDR3 sequence: CASSTVVGQSNQPQHF. CDR3 nucleotide sequence: TGTGCCAGCAGTACGGTAGTTGGGCAGTCAAATCAGCCCCAGCATTTT.

The rearrangement uses TRBV5-8 and TRBJ1-1; D perhaps matches TRBD1 (5 bases). From germline, CDR1 is SGHTS and CDR2 YDEGEE. The ends were cut back, 4 bases at V and 3 bases at J, with 13 bases in the middle. The CDR3 has 14 amino acids. CDR3 loop: CASSPGPRDTEAFF. In DNA form, the CDR3 reads TGTGCCAGCAGCCCCGGACCCAGGGACACTGAAGCTTTCTTT.

This clone showed up just a few times. The chain is built from TRBV7-2 and TRBJ2-1; 10 nucleotides align to TRBD2. This CDR3 region has 15 residues. Germline V lookup: CDR1 SGHTA, CDR2 FQGNSA. Germline trimming cut 1 base from V and 6 bases from J; bases unmatched to any gene: 3. The CDR3 DNA reads as TGTGCCAGCAGCTTAGTCAGCGGGGGGGCCAATGAGCAGTTCTTC. It specifies CASSLVSGGANEQFF.

The table lists this clone with a few counts. The chain uses TRBV24-1 and TRBJ2-1, with 8 bases aligning to TRBD2. The CDR3 has 15 residues. Germline V CDR1 and CDR2: KGHDR, SFDVKD. J gave up 5 bases and V 6 bases, and 8 bases lay outside the gene matches. The CDR3 here is CATSFVRGAHNEQFF. Here the CDR3 DNA reads TGTGCCACCAGTTTTGTGCGGGGGGCCCACAATGAGCAGTTCTTC.

The genes are TRBV15 and TRBJ2-1, with D possibly being TRBD2 (6 bases). The CDR3 is made up of 16 amino acids. The germline V gene has CDR1 LNHNV and CDR2 YYDKDF (reference sequence). Between the trimmed V and J ends, which lost 0 bases and 2 bases, there was a span of 11 bases. In nucleotides, the CDR3 is TGTGCCACCAGCAGAGATCACGGGGGACCCTACAATGAGCAGTTCTTC. The encoded protein is CATSRDHGGPYNEQFF.

The genes are TRBV7-9 and TRBJ2-4; D is perhaps TRBD2 (6 bases). The CDR3 runs to 14 residues. Between the trimmed V and J ends, which lost 3 bases and 4 bases, there was a span of 10 bases. Per germline, CDR1 SEHNR and CDR2 FQNEAQ (reference sequence). For the CDR3, the DNA is TGTGCCAGCAGCTTGGAGGGACCTAAAAACATTCAGTACTTC. Translating it yields CASSLEGPKNIQYF.